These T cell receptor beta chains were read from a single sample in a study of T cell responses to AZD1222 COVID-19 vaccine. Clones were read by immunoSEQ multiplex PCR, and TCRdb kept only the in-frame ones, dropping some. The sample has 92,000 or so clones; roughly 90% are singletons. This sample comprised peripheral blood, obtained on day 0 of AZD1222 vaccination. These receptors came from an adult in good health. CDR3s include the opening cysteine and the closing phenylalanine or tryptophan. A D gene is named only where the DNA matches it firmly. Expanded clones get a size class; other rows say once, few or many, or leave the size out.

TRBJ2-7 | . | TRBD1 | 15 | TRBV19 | TGTGCCAGTAGTGTCTCCGGGACAGGGATCTACGAGCAGTACTTC | CASSVSGTGIYEQYF
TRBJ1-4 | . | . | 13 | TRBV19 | TGTGCCAGTAGTCTGGCAACTAATGAAAAACTGTTTTTT | CASSLATNEKLFF
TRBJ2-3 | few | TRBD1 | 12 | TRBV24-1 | TGTGCCACCAGTGATTCCGACAGGGTGGCGTATTTT | CATSDSDRVAYF
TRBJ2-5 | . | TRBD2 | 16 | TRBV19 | TGTGCCAGTAGTATGGCCCCCGCTAGCGGACAAGAGACCCAGTACTTC | CASSMAPASGQETQYF
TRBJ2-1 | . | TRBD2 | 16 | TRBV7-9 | TGTGCCAGCAGTCGTACCCGGGAGGTCTCCTACAATGAGCAGTTCTTC | CASSRTREVSYNEQFF
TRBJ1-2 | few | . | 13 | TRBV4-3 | TGCGCCAGCAGCCCGTCAGGGGCGGGTGGCTACACCTTC | CASSPSGAGGYTF
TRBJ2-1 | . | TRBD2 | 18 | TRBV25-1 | TGTGCCAGCAGTGACCAGCGGGAGGGCTCGAGCTCCTACAATGAGCAGTTCTTC | CASSDQREGSSSYNEQFF
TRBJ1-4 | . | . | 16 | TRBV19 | TGTGCCAGCAGAGAGTCGGACAGCTCAACTAATGAAAAACTGTTTTTT | CASRESDSSTNEKLFF
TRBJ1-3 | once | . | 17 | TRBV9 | TGTGCCAGCAGCTCCAGATCAGGGAGGTCCTCTGGAAACACCATATATTTT | CASSSRSGRSSGNTIYF
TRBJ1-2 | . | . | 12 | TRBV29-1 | TGCAGCGTCGAAACGGTTAACTATGGCTACACCTTC | CSVETVNYGYTF
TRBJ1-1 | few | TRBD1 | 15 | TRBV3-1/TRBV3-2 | TGTGCCAGCAGCCGAGGGACAGCACCGAACACTGAAGCTTTCTTT | CASSRGTAPNTEAFF
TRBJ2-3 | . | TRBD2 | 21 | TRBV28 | TGTGCCAGCAGCAAAAGGACCTTTCGGTTCAGCGGGAGGGCCCGCACAGATACGCAGTATTTT | CASSKRTFRFSGRARTDTQYF
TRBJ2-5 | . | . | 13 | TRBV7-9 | TGTGCCAGCAGCCTTTTATCCGCTGAGACCCAGTACTTC | CASSLLSAETQYF
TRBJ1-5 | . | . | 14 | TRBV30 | TGTGCCTGGAGTGTAGGACAGAGCAATCAGCCCCAGCATTTT | CAWSVGQSNQPQHF
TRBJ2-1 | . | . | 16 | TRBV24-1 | TGTGCCACCAGTGATTTGAACCCGGGCCTAGTCCCTGAGCAGTTCTTC | CATSDLNPGLVPEQFF
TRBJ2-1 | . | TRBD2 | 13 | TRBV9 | TGTGCCAGCAGCGTAAGGACTAGCGGTCAGCAGTTCTTC | CASSVRTSGQQFF
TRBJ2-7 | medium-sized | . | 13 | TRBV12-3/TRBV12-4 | TGTGCCAGCAGCCCTCAGGGGATGCGCGAGCAGTACTTC | CASSPQGMREQYF
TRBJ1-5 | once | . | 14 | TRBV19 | TGTGCCAGTAGTATCGGGACAAATAACCAGCCCCAGCATTTT | CASSIGTNNQPQHF
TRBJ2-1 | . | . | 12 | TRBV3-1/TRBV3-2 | TGTGCCAGCAGTATCAGGGTTGGTGAGCAGTTCTTC | CASSIRVGEQFF
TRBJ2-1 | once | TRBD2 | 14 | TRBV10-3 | TGTGCCATCTCAAGAGGACTAGCGGGAGACTCGCAGTTCTTC | CAISRGLAGDSQFF
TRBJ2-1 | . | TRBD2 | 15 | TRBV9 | TGTGCCAGCTCTCCGGGACTAGCGGGAGCGTATGAGCAGTTCTTC | CASSPGLAGAYEQFF
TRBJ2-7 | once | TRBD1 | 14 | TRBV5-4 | TGTGCCAGCAGCACTCGGGACAGATTCTACGAGCAGTACTTC | CASSTRDRFYEQYF
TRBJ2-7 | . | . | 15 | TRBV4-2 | TGTGCCAGCAGCCAAGGCGACGGGAGCTCCTACGAGCAGTACTTC | CASSQGDGSSYEQYF
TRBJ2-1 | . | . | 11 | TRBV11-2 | TGTGCCAGCAGCTACGGTAATGAGCAGTTCTTC | CASSYGNEQFF
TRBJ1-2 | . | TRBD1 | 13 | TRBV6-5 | TGTGCCAGCAGCAAGACAGGGGGACGTGGCTACACCTTC | CASSKTGGRGYTF
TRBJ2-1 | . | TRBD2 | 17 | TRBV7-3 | TGTGCCAGCAGCTTAACGACTAGCGGGAGGGGATACAATGAGCAGTTCTTC | CASSLTTSGRGYNEQFF
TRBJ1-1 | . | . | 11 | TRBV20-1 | TGCAGTGCCCATCGAGGAAAGCAAGCTTTCTTT | CSAHRGKQAFF
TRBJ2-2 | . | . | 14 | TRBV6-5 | TGTGCCAGCAGTCTCGGGACCAACACCGGGGAGCTGTTTTTT | CASSLGTNTGELFF
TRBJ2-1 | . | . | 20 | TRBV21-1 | TGTGCCAGCAGCAAAGCTAAGGGTCGACCGGGACAGGGGGTATACAATGAGCAGTTCTTC | CASSKAKGRPGQGVYNEQFF
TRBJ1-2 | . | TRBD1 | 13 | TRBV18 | TGTGCCAGCTCACCAGACAGGGACTATGGCTACACCTTC | CASSPDRDYGYTF
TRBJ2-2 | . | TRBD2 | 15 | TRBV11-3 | TGTGCCAGCAGCCCTGGGCGGGAGGGCGGCGGGGAGCTGTTTTTT | CASSPGREGGGELFF
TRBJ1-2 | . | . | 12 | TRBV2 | TGTGCCAGCAGTGTCCGAGTCGATGGCTACACCTTC | CASSVRVDGYTF
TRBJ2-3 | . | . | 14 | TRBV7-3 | TGTGCCAGCAGCTTAACGCTCGGCACAGATACGCAGTATTTT | CASSLTLGTDTQYF
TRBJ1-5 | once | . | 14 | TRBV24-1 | TGTGCCACCAGTGATCCAGGGAGCAATCAGCCCCAGCATTTT | CATSDPGSNQPQHF
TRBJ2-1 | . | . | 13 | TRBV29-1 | TGCAGCGTGGCGCGGGGTTCCGACAATGAGCAGTTCTTC | CSVARGSDNEQFF
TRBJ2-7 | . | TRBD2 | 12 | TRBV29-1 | TGCAGCGTGGGAGGGACCGCCTACGAGCAGTACTTC | CSVGGTAYEQYF
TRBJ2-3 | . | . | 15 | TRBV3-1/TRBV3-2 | TGTGCCAGCAGCCCCCGGGGGATTCTCACAGATACGCAGTATTTT | CASSPRGILTDTQYF
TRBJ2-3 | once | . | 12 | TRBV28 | TGTGCCACCGCTGCGGTGTGGGATACGCAGTATTTT | CATAAVWDTQYF
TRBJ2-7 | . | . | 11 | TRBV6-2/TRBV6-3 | TGTGCCAGCAGTACCCCTGACGAGCAGTACTTC | CASSTPDEQYF
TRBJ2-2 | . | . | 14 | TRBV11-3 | TGTGCCAGCAGCTCCTCTAGTGGCACCGGGGAGCTGTTTTTT | CASSSSSGTGELFF
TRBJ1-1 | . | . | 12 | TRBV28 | TGTGCCAGCAGTCGAGGTCCATTTGAAGCTTTCTTT | CASSRGPFEAFF
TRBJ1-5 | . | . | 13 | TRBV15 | TGTGCCACCAGCCAAAGTGCGAAATGGCCCCAGCATTTT | CATSQSAKWPQHF
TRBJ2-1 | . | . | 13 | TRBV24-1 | TGTGCCACCAGGCAGAGCTCCTACAATGAGCAGTTCTTC | CATRQSSYNEQFF
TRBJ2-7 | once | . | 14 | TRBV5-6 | TGTGCCAGCAGTTCGGACTCCCGGGGCTACGAGCAGTACTTC | CASSSDSRGYEQYF
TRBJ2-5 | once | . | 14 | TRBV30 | TGTGCCTGGAGTGTATCTGCGGAGACAGGGACCCAGTACTTC | CAWSVSAETGTQYF
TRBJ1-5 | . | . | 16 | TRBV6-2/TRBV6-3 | TGTGCCAGCAGTTCCACTGGGGGCAGGGTTGATCAGCCCCAGCATTTT | CASSSTGGRVDQPQHF
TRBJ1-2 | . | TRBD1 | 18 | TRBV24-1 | TGTGCCACCAGTGATTTTAAAGAGGAGGGCAGGGGGCAATATGGCTACACCTTC | CATSDFKEEGRGQYGYTF
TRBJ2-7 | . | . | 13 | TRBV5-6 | TGTGCCAGCAGCTTGGGAGGACCCGCAATACAGTACTTC | CASSLGGPAIQYF